This T cell receptor (beta chain) was sequenced for a study of human T cells and chemical hapten exposure (dated by TCRdb to the early 2020s). The study in broad terms: For sensitization, 2% DPC in acetone was applied to a roughly 2 cm by roughly 2 cm area of upper inner arm skin. Patients additionally received weekly therapeutic DPC doses to the scalp throughout the roughly 25-week study period. Patch testing was performed on the upper back with Finn chambers containing 0.01% DPC, and the patch tests were scored after 6 days according to International Contact Dermatitis Research Group standards. The patient cohort, mostly female, included alopecia areata with under or over 50% scalp involvement, alopecia totalis and alopecia universalis. Libraries were pooled for sequencing, and variation in per-sample TCR yields was attributed mainly to small differences in library volumes within the pool. This study followed changes in the peripheral blood TCR repertoire in vivo during primary and secondary sensitization of alopecia patients to the hapten diphenylcyclopropenone (DPC). Patient blood was sampled pre-sensitization (week 0) and at 2, 6 and about 24 weeks after DPC sensitization. Twenty-nine alopecia patients provided blood for TCR sequencing at one to four time points (pre-sensitization, 2, 6 and 24 weeks).

The library was made by RACE. The sample was run on a NextSeq 500. Library preparation attached unique molecular identifiers to individual cDNA molecules for quantitative, reproducible TCR counting. Each blood RNA sample was used to sequence both TCR alpha and TCR beta chains. From the authors' description of their analysis: A median of about 87,000 TCRs per sample was observed, with a range of about 23,224 to 690,600. V, J and CDR3 annotation of the TCR reads was performed with the Decombinator software suite. To make PS versus PT1 abundance plots, every sample was subsampled to the same number of TCRs (28,000). Expanded TCRs were defined as absent before sensitization and observed at least eight times at the 2-week time point. Using fastp trimming at Q25 and MiXCR clonotype assembly, TCRdb reanalyzed the public sequencing data and kept in-frame beta chains. For every CDR3 protein sequence, its rows merge into one entry that carries the most common genes and DNA. TCRdb's processing, not the study's, gives the V and J calls here. The sample profile shows under 150,000 distinct CDR3 sequences; about 12% of them were found once. The ten largest clones capture roughly 1.5% of the sample.

V is trimmed back by 8 bases and J by 8 bases, and the junction contains 7 bases that no gene match accounts for. CDR1 MNHEY and CDR2 SVGAGI are derived from the germline V gene. Reading from cysteine to phenylalanine, the CDR3 counts 14 amino acids. Of the read, only the CDR3 DNA is kept; its 42 bases are in frame from base 1. The sample's time point, from its label and the paper: patch test 1, 2 weeks after DPC sensitization. Read against the paper, the sample's treatment or condition label means: therapeutic diphenylcyclopropenone sensitization with weekly scalp DPC. At each patch-test visit, blood was drawn before the patch test was applied. Eligible patients were aged 18 to 70, diagnosed with alopecia, deemed suitable for DPC therapy, and excluded if pregnant. Total RNA was extracted from unfractionated whole blood that had been collected in Tempus Blood RNA tubes. This clonotype was detected ten times or more. Its antigen remains unidentified. No qualities accompany the bases; no much larger clone lies one base away.

General findings and caveats noted by the study authors: Significantly more large CDR3 similarity clusters were formed by expanded TCRs than by pre-sensitization or healthy control sets, consistent with antigen-driven responses. A positive correlation was found between the number of PT1 expanded TCRs and patch test score, with significance reached at thresholds 8, 16 and 32 but not 4. Repeated subsampling changed both the strength of the expansion versus patch-test correlation and the threshold at which that correlation became significant. No change with DPC sensitization was found in the number of TCRs above 1 in 1000 frequency, and no evidence of global repertoire structure alterations was found. Alopecia, a presumed autoimmune disease, was present in all patients, so the immune response of the patients might differ from that of healthy individuals.

The TCR comes from a woman in her forties or fifties with alopecia areata. Some clones in this sample may be carry-over from other donors' samples. The sequence links TRBV6-5 to TRBJ2-1; the junction holds 12 bases that match TRBD2. The material was whole blood, obtained in connection with sensitization to the hapten diphenylcyclopropenone (DPC). The CDR3: CASSGLAGFYEQFF. The sequenced DNA: TGTGCCAGCTCTGGACTAGCGGGGTTCTATGAGCAGTTCTTC.